These T cell receptor beta chains were read from a single sample in a study of blood T cell repertoires in COVID-19. The repertoire was sequenced with immunoSEQ multiplex PCR; TCRdb's copy has only in-frame clones and lacks some. Of more than 130,000 clones listed, 84% are singletons. The sequencing sample was made of peripheral blood. These receptors originate from a woman over 75 in a cohort sampled during active or convalescent COVID-19. Each CDR3 is given with its conserved first and last residue. The D gene is left open where the match is weak. Some rows mark clone size as missing; the rest say once, few, many or name a class of expanded clone.

d_call: .; v_call: TRBV4-1; j_call: TRBJ1-5; clone_size: few; cdr3_length: 15; cdr3_nt: TGCGCCAGCAGCCCTCAGGGGCCCCGCAATCAGCCCCAGCATTTT; cdr3_aa: CASSPQGPRNQPQHF
d_call: .; v_call: TRBV19; j_call: TRBJ2-2; clone_size: .; cdr3_length: 15; cdr3_nt: TGTGCCAGTAGTATTTTAGGGGTTCGGGCCGGGGAGCTGTTTTTT; cdr3_aa: CASSILGVRAGELFF
d_call: TRBD1; v_call: TRBV28; j_call: TRBJ1-6; clone_size: .; cdr3_length: 16; cdr3_nt: TGTGCCAGCAAAAACCCGACAGGGGGCGTCAATTCACCCCTCCACTTT; cdr3_aa: CASKNPTGGVNSPLHF
d_call: .; v_call: TRBV15; j_call: TRBJ2-1; clone_size: .; cdr3_length: 15; cdr3_nt: TGTGCCACCAGCTCACGGGGGAGCTCCTACAATGAGCAGTTCTTC; cdr3_aa: CATSSRGSSYNEQFF
d_call: .; v_call: TRBV5-4; j_call: TRBJ2-3; clone_size: .; cdr3_length: 15; cdr3_nt: TGTGCCAGCAGCTTGGAAGCAGGGTTGGGAGATACGCAGTATTTT; cdr3_aa: CASSLEAGLGDTQYF
d_call: .; v_call: TRBV19; j_call: TRBJ2-5; clone_size: .; cdr3_length: 13; cdr3_nt: TGTGCCAGTAGAGGTCTCCCGGGAGAGACCCAGTACTTC; cdr3_aa: CASRGLPGETQYF
d_call: TRBD1; v_call: TRBV6-1; j_call: TRBJ1-2; clone_size: .; cdr3_length: 16; cdr3_nt: TGTGCCAGCAGTGATCCCCGGGACAGGGGCACCTATGGCTACACCTTC; cdr3_aa: CASSDPRDRGTYGYTF
d_call: .; v_call: TRBV5-1; j_call: TRBJ1-2; clone_size: .; cdr3_length: 14; cdr3_nt: TGCGCCAGCAGCTTCGGAGTAGGTGTCTATGGCTACACCTTC; cdr3_aa: CASSFGVGVYGYTF
d_call: TRBD2; v_call: TRBV3-1/TRBV3-2; j_call: TRBJ2-3; clone_size: .; cdr3_length: 19; cdr3_nt: TGTGCCAGCAGCCAAGATGGCAGCGGGGGGTTTTATCCGACAGATACGCAGTATTTT; cdr3_aa: CASSQDGSGGFYPTDTQYF
d_call: .; v_call: TRBV6-5; j_call: TRBJ1-2; clone_size: .; cdr3_length: 14; cdr3_nt: TGTGCCAGCAGTACACGACAGGAAGACTATGGCTACACCTTC; cdr3_aa: CASSTRQEDYGYTF
d_call: TRBD1; v_call: TRBV18; j_call: TRBJ1-1; clone_size: few; cdr3_length: 15; cdr3_nt: TGTGCCAGCTCACTACAGGGGGCAAGGAACACTGAAGCTTTCTTT; cdr3_aa: CASSLQGARNTEAFF
d_call: TRBD2; v_call: TRBV11-2; j_call: TRBJ2-3; clone_size: .; cdr3_length: 15; cdr3_nt: TGTGCCAGCAGCTCTCGGCGGGGGGTCACAGATACGCAGTATTTT; cdr3_aa: CASSSRRGVTDTQYF
d_call: .; v_call: TRBV10-3; j_call: TRBJ2-7; clone_size: .; cdr3_length: 11; cdr3_nt: TGTGCCATCGGGCTTTCCTACGAGCAGTACTTC; cdr3_aa: CAIGLSYEQYF
d_call: TRBD2; v_call: TRBV25-1; j_call: TRBJ2-5; clone_size: .; cdr3_length: 18; cdr3_nt: TGTGCCAGCAGTGGCCATTACCCGGGACTAGCGGGGGGAGAGACCCAGTACTTC; cdr3_aa: CASSGHYPGLAGGETQYF
d_call: .; v_call: TRBV2; j_call: TRBJ2-7; clone_size: .; cdr3_length: 13; cdr3_nt: TGTGCCAGCAGTGGACAAAGCCTCTACGAGCAGTACTTC; cdr3_aa: CASSGQSLYEQYF
d_call: .; v_call: TRBV7-3; j_call: TRBJ1-1; clone_size: .; cdr3_length: 13; cdr3_nt: TGTGCCAGCAGCTTACACATGAACACTGAAGCTTTCTTT; cdr3_aa: CASSLHMNTEAFF
d_call: TRBD2; v_call: TRBV5-1; j_call: TRBJ2-7; clone_size: .; cdr3_length: 16; cdr3_nt: TGCGCCAGCAGCTTGGTTAGCGGGGGCCTGACTTACGAGCAGTACTTC; cdr3_aa: CASSLVSGGLTYEQYF
d_call: TRBD2; v_call: TRBV14; j_call: TRBJ2-3; clone_size: .; cdr3_length: 16; cdr3_nt: TGTGCCAGCAGCCCGATCGGCCGGGGGGGCACAGATACGCAGTATTTT; cdr3_aa: CASSPIGRGGTDTQYF
d_call: .; v_call: TRBV6-5; j_call: TRBJ1-2; clone_size: once; cdr3_length: 14; cdr3_nt: TGTGCCAGCAACCAGTCAGGGAGGAACTATGGCTACACCTTC; cdr3_aa: CASNQSGRNYGYTF
d_call: TRBD1; v_call: TRBV7-9; j_call: TRBJ2-7; clone_size: .; cdr3_length: 16; cdr3_nt: TGTGCCAGCAGCTTAGCGCTTGGGACAGGGGCCTACGAGCAGTACTTC; cdr3_aa: CASSLALGTGAYEQYF
d_call: TRBD1; v_call: TRBV11-2; j_call: TRBJ1-2; clone_size: .; cdr3_length: 14; cdr3_nt: TGTGCCAGCAGCTCCGGGACAGGGGGATATGGCTACACCTTC; cdr3_aa: CASSSGTGGYGYTF
d_call: TRBD1; v_call: TRBV5-8; j_call: TRBJ1-5; clone_size: .; cdr3_length: 16; cdr3_nt: TGTGCCAGCAGTTCTTACAGGGGCTCGGGCTATCAGCCCCAGCATTTT; cdr3_aa: CASSSYRGSGYQPQHF
d_call: .; v_call: TRBV10-3; j_call: TRBJ1-1; clone_size: .; cdr3_length: 17; cdr3_nt: TGTGCCATCAGTGAGTCTGGGATTGGGGAGCCGAACACTGAAGCTTTCTTT; cdr3_aa: CAISESGIGEPNTEAFF
d_call: .; v_call: TRBV2; j_call: TRBJ2-6; clone_size: .; cdr3_length: 16; cdr3_nt: TGTGCCAGCAGTGAAGGGCTGCTCTCTGGGGCCAACGTCCTGACTTTC; cdr3_aa: CASSEGLLSGANVLTF
d_call: TRBD1; v_call: TRBV19; j_call: TRBJ1-1; clone_size: .; cdr3_length: 19; cdr3_nt: TGTGCCAGTAGTCCCACCGGGACAGGGTTTTTTATGTTTGGGTTTGAAGCTTTCTTT; cdr3_aa: CASSPTGTGFFMFGFEAFF
d_call: TRBD1; v_call: TRBV19; j_call: TRBJ1-5; clone_size: .; cdr3_length: 14; cdr3_nt: TGTGCCAGTAGTTTTACAGGGGGCGATCAGCCCCAGCATTTT; cdr3_aa: CASSFTGGDQPQHF
d_call: TRBD1; v_call: TRBV5-1; j_call: TRBJ1-1; clone_size: .; cdr3_length: 18; cdr3_nt: TGCGCCAGCAGCTTTCTCGGTGCACAGGGGGGATTGAACACTGAAGCTTTCTTT; cdr3_aa: CASSFLGAQGGLNTEAFF
d_call: TRBD1; v_call: TRBV14; j_call: TRBJ2-7; clone_size: few; cdr3_length: 14; cdr3_nt: TGTGCCAGCGAAACAGGGGGCGCCCCTGGCGAGCAGTACTTC; cdr3_aa: CASETGGAPGEQYF
d_call: TRBD1; v_call: TRBV7-9; j_call: TRBJ1-4; clone_size: .; cdr3_length: 16; cdr3_nt: TGTGCCAGCAGCTTAGGGTCCGGGACAGATAATGAAAAACTGTTTTTT; cdr3_aa: CASSLGSGTDNEKLFF
d_call: TRBD1; v_call: TRBV4-1; j_call: TRBJ2-1; clone_size: .; cdr3_length: 15; cdr3_nt: TGCGCCAGCAGCCGTCCGGGACAGGTAGGGAATGAGCAGTTCTTC; cdr3_aa: CASSRPGQVGNEQFF
d_call: TRBD1; v_call: TRBV3-1/TRBV3-2; j_call: TRBJ2-5; clone_size: .; cdr3_length: 15; cdr3_nt: TGTGCCAGCAGCCGCCAGGGGGCGCGGGAAGAGACCCAGTACTTC; cdr3_aa: CASSRQGAREETQYF
d_call: TRBD1; v_call: TRBV6-1; j_call: TRBJ1-2; clone_size: .; cdr3_length: 14; cdr3_nt: TGTGCCAGCAGTGACAGGGGGCGGGTCTATGGCTACACCTTC; cdr3_aa: CASSDRGRVYGYTF
d_call: TRBD1; v_call: TRBV2; j_call: TRBJ1-2; clone_size: once; cdr3_length: 14; cdr3_nt: TGTGCCAGCAGCGCGGACAGGGCAGACTATGGCTACACCTTC; cdr3_aa: CASSADRADYGYTF
d_call: TRBD2; v_call: TRBV5-1; j_call: TRBJ2-2; clone_size: .; cdr3_length: 14; cdr3_nt: TGCGCCAGCAGCTTTGGACTAGAGGGCGGGGAGCTGTTTTTT; cdr3_aa: CASSFGLEGGELFF
d_call: TRBD1; v_call: TRBV4-2; j_call: TRBJ1-2; clone_size: .; cdr3_length: 16; cdr3_nt: TGTGCCAGCAGCCAAGATCTTAGTCGGGGACAGGGGGGCTACACCTTC; cdr3_aa: CASSQDLSRGQGGYTF
d_call: .; v_call: TRBV27; j_call: TRBJ1-1; clone_size: .; cdr3_length: 14; cdr3_nt: TGTGCCAGCATAAGTTCCTACAGGAACACTGAAGCTTTCTTT; cdr3_aa: CASISSYRNTEAFF
d_call: TRBD1; v_call: TRBV9; j_call: TRBJ1-4; clone_size: .; cdr3_length: 14; cdr3_nt: TGTGCCAGCAGCGTAGGACAGGGGGGTGAAAAACTGTTTTTT; cdr3_aa: CASSVGQGGEKLFF
d_call: .; v_call: TRBV19; j_call: TRBJ2-5; clone_size: .; cdr3_length: 13; cdr3_nt: TGTGCCAGTAGTATCGTCCCACGGGAGACCCAGTACTTC; cdr3_aa: CASSIVPRETQYF
d_call: .; v_call: TRBV21-1; j_call: TRBJ1-2; clone_size: .; cdr3_length: 18; cdr3_nt: TGTGCCAGCAGCAACAGGACAGGACAGGGAATTTCTAACTATGGCTACACCTTC; cdr3_aa: CASSNRTGQGISNYGYTF
d_call: TRBD1; v_call: TRBV5-4; j_call: TRBJ2-7; clone_size: .; cdr3_length: 13; cdr3_nt: TGTGCCAGCAGCTGGAACAGGGGTACCGAGCAGTACTTC; cdr3_aa: CASSWNRGTEQYF
d_call: TRBD1; v_call: TRBV6-5; j_call: TRBJ1-3; clone_size: few; cdr3_length: 16; cdr3_nt: TGTGCCAGCAGTTTATCACAGGGGGCTTTTGGAAACACCATATATTTT; cdr3_aa: CASSLSQGAFGNTIYF
d_call: .; v_call: TRBV4-3; j_call: TRBJ2-2; clone_size: .; cdr3_length: 15; cdr3_nt: TGCGCCAGCAGCCAAGATCCTCGTACAACCGGGGAGCTGTTTTTT; cdr3_aa: CASSQDPRTTGELFF
d_call: .; v_call: TRBV10-3; j_call: TRBJ1-2; clone_size: .; cdr3_length: 12; cdr3_nt: TGTGCCATCAGTGAGTCGGAGGAGTTCACCGTCTTC; cdr3_aa: CAISESEEFTVF
d_call: TRBD1; v_call: TRBV27; j_call: TRBJ1-4; clone_size: few; cdr3_length: 18; cdr3_nt: TGTGCCAGCAGTTTTAGGGTGCTTCAGGGGGGATTTAATGAAAAACTGTTTTTT; cdr3_aa: CASSFRVLQGGFNEKLFF
d_call: .; v_call: TRBV7-2; j_call: TRBJ1-4; clone_size: .; cdr3_length: 14; cdr3_nt: TGTGCCAGCAGTTTGGGGAGCACTAATGAAAAACTGTTTTTT; cdr3_aa: CASSLGSTNEKLFF
d_call: TRBD2; v_call: TRBV5-1; j_call: TRBJ2-3; clone_size: .; cdr3_length: 18; cdr3_nt: TGCGCCAGCAGCAGAGGACTAGCGGGGCCTATCGGGAGGGATACGCAGTATTTT; cdr3_aa: CASSRGLAGPIGRDTQYF
d_call: TRBD1; v_call: TRBV2; j_call: TRBJ2-5; clone_size: .; cdr3_length: 16; cdr3_nt: TGTGCCAGCAGGATATTAGGGACAGGGGTTGAAGAGACCCAGTACTTC; cdr3_aa: CASRILGTGVEETQYF
d_call: TRBD1; v_call: TRBV14; j_call: TRBJ1-1; clone_size: .; cdr3_length: 15; cdr3_nt: TGTGCCAGCAGCCAACGGACAGGTATGAACACTGAAGCTTTCTTT; cdr3_aa: CASSQRTGMNTEAFF
d_call: .; v_call: TRBV2; j_call: TRBJ1-1; clone_size: few; cdr3_length: 15; cdr3_nt: TGTGCCAGCAGTGAAGTGACATTTTCGAACACTGAAGCTTTCTTT; cdr3_aa: CASSEVTFSNTEAFF
d_call: TRBD1; v_call: TRBV28; j_call: TRBJ2-6; clone_size: .; cdr3_length: 15; cdr3_nt: TGTGCCAGCAGTACAGGGGACTCTGGGGCCAACGTCCTGACTTTC; cdr3_aa: CASSTGDSGANVLTF
d_call: .; v_call: TRBV4-2; j_call: TRBJ2-7; clone_size: .; cdr3_length: 15; cdr3_nt: TGTGCCAGCAGCCAAGAGGGGCATTCCTCCTACGAGCAGTACTTC; cdr3_aa: CASSQEGHSSYEQYF